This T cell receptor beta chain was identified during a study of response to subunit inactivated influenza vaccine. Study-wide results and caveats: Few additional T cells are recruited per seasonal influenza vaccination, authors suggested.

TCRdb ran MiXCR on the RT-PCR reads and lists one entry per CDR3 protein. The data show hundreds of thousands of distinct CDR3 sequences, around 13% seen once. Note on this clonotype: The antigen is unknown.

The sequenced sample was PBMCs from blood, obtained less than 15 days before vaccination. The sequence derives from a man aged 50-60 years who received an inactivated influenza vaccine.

CDR3 nucleotides: TGTGCCAGCAGCAAAGGGGGGACCCCCTCCTACAATGAGCAGTTCTTC. As protein: CASSKGGTPSYNEQFF. The gene calls are TRBV21-1 and TRBJ2-1; the D call in the table, TRBD1, was not verified against the DNA. TRBV21-1 represents a pseudogene. The CDR3 extends over 16 amino acids.